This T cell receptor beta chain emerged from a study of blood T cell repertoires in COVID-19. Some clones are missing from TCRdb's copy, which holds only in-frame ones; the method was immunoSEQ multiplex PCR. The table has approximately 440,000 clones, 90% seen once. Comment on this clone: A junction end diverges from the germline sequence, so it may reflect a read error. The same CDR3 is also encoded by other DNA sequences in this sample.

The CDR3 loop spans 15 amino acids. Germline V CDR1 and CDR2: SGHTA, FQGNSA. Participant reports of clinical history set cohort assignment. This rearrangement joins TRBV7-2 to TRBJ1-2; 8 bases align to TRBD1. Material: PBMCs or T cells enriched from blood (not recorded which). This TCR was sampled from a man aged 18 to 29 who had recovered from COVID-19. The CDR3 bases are TGTGCCAGCAGCTTAGGAGGCTCAGGGGGCTATGGTTACACCTTC. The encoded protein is CASSLGGSGGYGYTF.